This T cell receptor (beta chain) is from a study of identical twins. Healthy Caucasians made up all donors. CDR3 length equals 14 residues. CDR1 is MNHNS, CDR2 SASEGT, per germline. V shed 8 bases and J 1 base; nucleotides not matched to a gene: 4. Only a few counts were recorded for this clonotype. Its antigen remains unidentified. General study points: Sharing of beta out-of-frame sequences by twins showed a weaker excess. Excess low generation probability was seen in twin-shared out-of-frame alpha sequences.

A universal primer site arose from template switching, and cDNA bore unique molecular identifiers. One entry per CDR3 protein, called by TCRdb with MiXCR from the 5' RACE reads. Here the sample spans roughly 630,000 distinct CDR3 sequences, about 7.6% being singletons. The data also belong to a second study, concerning yellow fever vaccine responses in identical twins.

This receptor was identified in a woman between 18 and 30 years old in good health. The material sequenced was PBMCs. V gene TRBV6-1 combines with J gene TRBJ2-3, with 9 bases identical to TRBD2. Here the CDR3 reads CASGRTSGTDTQYF. The CDR3 nucleotides read TGTGCCAGCGGAAGGACTAGCGGCACAGATACGCAGTATTTT.